These 21 T cell receptor beta chains were all obtained from the same sample, sequenced in a study of cytomegalovirus exposure and HLA in healthy donors. Primers for the PCR totalled 60 Vbeta and 13 Jbeta. Some clones are missing from TCRdb's copy, which holds only in-frame ones; the method was immunoSEQ multiplex PCR. The sample holds over 150,000 clones, 68% seen once. The sample comprised PBMCs. These TCRs come from a man over 45 in good health and CMV-seronegative.

This clone was seen a few times. The chain has TRBV19 and TRBJ1-6; 8 bases match TRBD1. The CDR3 extends over 15 amino acids. Looked up from germline, CDR1 is LNHDA and CDR2 is SQIVND (reference sequence). With V trimmed by 6 bases and J by 7 bases, 8 bases remained unmatched. This CDR3 reads CASRGQAFPNSPLHF. Here the CDR3 DNA reads TGTGCCAGTAGGGGACAGGCCTTCCCCAATTCACCCCTCCACTTT.

This clone was seen more than once but under ten times. This sequence joins TRBV5-4 and TRBJ2-3, with TRBD2 matching 8 bases. Germline V gene data show CDR1 as SGHNT and CDR2 as YYREEE (reference sequence). Trimming took 7 bases from V and 1 from J; bases not matched to a gene: 5. The CDR3 is 14 amino acids. CDR3 in DNA: TGTGCCAGCGAGCGGGGGCGAGGCACAGATACGCAGTATTTT. It yields the protein CASERGRGTDTQYF.

The V call is TRBV7-8, the J call TRBJ1-1, with D tentatively TRBD1 (5 bases). The CDR3 is 13 residues long. Germline V lookup: CDR1 SGHVS, CDR2 FQNEAQ. Trimming removed 7 bases from V and 0 bases from J, with 9 bases in between. The CDR3 sequence is CASKTALNTEAFF. As DNA, the CDR3 is TGTGCCAGCAAGACAGCCCTGAACACTGAAGCTTTCTTT.

This sequence joins TRBV5-1 and TRBJ2-2; 10 bases align to TRBD1. V dropped 7 bases and J dropped 6; count of bases not matched to a gene: 6. This CDR3 contains 14 residues. Germline CDR1 and CDR2: SGHRS and YFSETQ. CDR3 protein: CASLRGQGPGELFF. CDR3 sequence (DNA): TGCGCCAGCCTCCGGGGACAGGGGCCCGGGGAGCTGTTTTTT.

This clone was observed a handful of times. This sequence joins TRBV29-1 and TRBJ1-2; no reliable D call. CDR3 length: 14 amino acids. The germline CDR1 and CDR2 sequences are SQVTM and ANQGSEA. The V and J ends lost 2 bases and 2 bases respectively, with 12 bases between them. The CDR3 sequence is CSVETNSLNYGYTF. CDR3 DNA: TGCAGCGTTGAAACCAACAGCCTAAACTATGGCTACACCTTC.

The chain has TRBV4-3 and TRBJ2-6; a weak D match, TRBD1 (6 bases). CDR1 is LGHNA and CDR2 is YSLEER in the germline V gene. This CDR3 region has 14 residues. V was clipped by 4 bases and J by 7 bases, with 11 bases between them. The CDR3 is CASSRDTDANVLTF. The CDR3 DNA is TGCGCCAGCAGCCGGGACACGGATGCCAACGTCCTGACTTTC.

The genes are TRBV6-1 and TRBJ1-1; D perhaps matches TRBD1 (6 bases). V lost 9 bases to trimming and J lost 0 bases, with 14 bases between them. The germline gives CDR1 MNHNS, CDR2 SASEGT. CDR3 length: 14 residues. CDR3 protein: CASALRDMNTEAFF. For the CDR3, the DNA is TGTGCCAGTGCCCTACGGGACATGAACACTGAAGCTTTCTTT.

The chain uses TRBV20-1 and TRBJ1-1; no definite D call. Germline assignment: CDR1 DFQATT and CDR2 SNEGSKA (reference sequence). The CDR3 length is 11 residues. The V and J ends lost 6 bases and 5 bases respectively, with 10 bases between them. The CDR3: CSAVRKTEAFF. In DNA form, the CDR3 reads TGCAGTGCCGTGAGGAAGACTGAAGCTTTCTTT.

The genes are TRBV9 and TRBJ2-2; 8 bases fit TRBD1. The CDR3 sequence is 16 residues long. The junction had 9 bases not matched to a gene; V was cut back by 2 bases and J by 6 bases. The germline CDR1 and CDR2 sequences are SGDLS and YYNGEE. The CDR3 bases are TGTGCCAGCAGCGTTCCGGGACAGGCGATCGCCGGGGAGCTGTTTTTT. Translation gives CASSVPGQAIAGELFF.

V is TRBV7-8 and J is TRBJ1-3, with D maybe TRBD1 (6 bases). Germline V gene lookup returns CDR1 SGHVS and CDR2 FQNEAQ. V lost 4 bases and J 2 bases, leaving 9 bases between the germline ends. This CDR3 has 14 amino acids. CDR3 DNA: TGTGCCAGCAGCTCCGGACAGCCTGGAAACACCATATATTTT. This encodes CASSSGQPGNTIYF.

The chain combines TRBV11-3 with TRBJ2-2; TRBD2 agrees at 10 bases. Per germline, CDR1 SGHNT and CDR2 YENEEA. The V gene end was trimmed by 5 bases and the J gene end by 1 base; junction bases not matched to a gene: 4. CDR3 length: 16 residues. DNA of the CDR3: TGTGCCAGCAGCCCTGGACTAGCGGTGAACACCGGGGAGCTGTTTTTT. This translates into CASSPGLAVNTGELFF.

The rearrangement links TRBV7-3 to TRBJ1-1; no definite D call. V was shortened by 2 bases and J by 5 bases, with 9 bases between the two germline ends. This CDR3 has 13 amino acids. The germline CDR1 and CDR2 sequences are SGHTA and FQGTGA. DNA for the CDR3: TGTGCCAGCAGCTTATATCGGACTACTGAAGCTTTCTTT. This encodes CASSLYRTTEAFF.

V gene TRBV6-1 combines with J gene TRBJ1-1; D possibly corresponds to TRBD1 (6 bases). The CDR3 is 15 amino acids. Germline CDR1 MNHNS, CDR2 SASEGT. The V end was cut by 5 bases, the J end by 1 base, with 14 bases between. CDR3 amino acids: CASSRETGWNTEAFF. CDR3 coding DNA: TGTGCCAGCAGTAGAGAGACAGGTTGGAACACTGAAGCTTTCTTT.

Only a few counts were recorded for this clone. The chain carries TRBV6-5 and TRBJ2-7; no clear D gene. Per germline, CDR1 MNHEY and CDR2 SVGAGI. V shed 0 bases and J shed 4 bases, with 13 bases lying between them. CDR3 length: 15 residues. DNA for the CDR3: TGTGCCAGCAGTTACTCACCCTACTCCCCTTACGAGCAGTACTTC. This encodes CASSYSPYSPYEQYF.

The rearrangement joins TRBV18 to TRBJ1-2; 8 bases fit TRBD1. The CDR3 covers 15 residues. The J segment lost 6 bases and the V segment lost 2 bases, leaving 8 bases of the junction unmatched. Germline lookup yields CDR1 KGHSH and CDR2 LQKENI. The CDR3 DNA is TGTGCCAGCTCACCAAGGCTGACAGGGGAGGATGGCTACACCTTC. Residues: CASSPRLTGEDGYTF.

The chain couples TRBV18 to TRBJ1-5, with D possibly being TRBD1 (6 bases). V dropped 2 bases and J dropped 4 bases, with 9 bases sitting between them. This CDR3 is 14 amino acids long. The V gene's germline CDR1 is KGHSH and CDR2 LQKENI. CDR3 protein: CASSPRQENQPQHF. CDR3 bases: TGTGCCAGCTCACCAAGACAGGAAAATCAGCCCCAGCATTTT.

The chain joins TRBV4-1 to TRBJ2-5, with D uncertain. There are 14 residues in the CDR3. The V end lost 0 bases, the J end lost 4 bases, and 9 bases lay between the germline ends. Looked up from germline, CDR1 is MGHRA and CDR2 is YSYEKL. CDR3 sequence reads: CASSQEARRETQYF. CDR3 DNA sequence: TGCGCCAGCAGCCAAGAGGCTAGACGAGAGACCCAGTACTTC.

This clone was observed a few times. The CDR3 protein is CASQGGYSNQPQHF. CDR3 DNA: TGTGCCAGCCAAGGGGGTTATAGCAATCAGCCCCAGCATTTT. The genes are TRBV7-8 and TRBJ1-5, with D possibly being TRBD1 (6 bases). V lost 8 bases, J lost 0 bases, and 11 bases lay in between. The CDR3 is made up of 14 amino acids. Germline V gene data show CDR1 as SGHVS and CDR2 as FQNEAQ.

CDR3 protein: CASSSRTGPSNYGYTF. The CDR3 DNA reads TGTGCCAGCAGTTCGCGGACAGGGCCTTCTAACTATGGCTACACCTTC. This chain joins TRBV6-5 and TRBJ1-2; 8 nucleotides line up with TRBD1. The germline CDR1 and CDR2 sequences are MNHEY and SVGAGI. Trimming removed 4 bases from V and 0 bases from J; junction bases left unmatched: 7. This CDR3 is built from 16 residues.

The chain combines TRBV10-2 with TRBJ2-7; 8 bases line up with TRBD2. Germline-derived CDR1 and CDR2 are WSHSY and SAAADI. Trimming removed 7 bases from V and 6 bases from J; junction bases left unmatched: 11. CDR3 length equals 14 residues. The CDR3 here is CASTLAGLYVEQYF. In DNA, the CDR3 is TGCGCCAGCACCTTAGCGGGGCTCTACGTCGAGCAGTACTTC.

The chain couples TRBV5-6 to TRBJ1-6; 12 bases match TRBD1. J was trimmed by 7 bases and V by 4 bases; bases with no gene match: 9. The CDR3 is made up of 17 amino acids. CDR1 is SGHDT and CDR2 is YYEEEE in the germline V gene. The CDR3 here is CASSLLAGTGGNSPLHF. The CDR3, as DNA: TGTGCCAGCAGCCTCCTAGCCGGGACAGGGGGCAATTCACCCCTCCACTTT.